This T cell receptor beta chain was documented in a study of blood T cell repertoires in COVID-19. Overall study: Samples of COVID-19 (acute and convalescent) were obtained from the United States, Italy and Spain. Sources were T cells, B-cell-depleted T cells, or PBMCs; the material itself was cDNA or gDNA.

Looked up from germline, CDR1 is LNHDA and CDR2 is SQIVND (reference sequence). J was trimmed by 4 bases and V by 9 bases; bases with no gene match: 11. This CDR3 contains 14 residues. Assay: immunoSEQ multiplex PCR; the TCRdb copy retains only in-frame clones and omits some. The sample includes 250,000 to 300,000 clones, around 88% of them seen just once. The chain recombines TRBV19 with TRBJ2-7, with 8 bases fitting TRBD1. The sample consisted of peripheral blood. The sequence was obtained from a woman in her 70s with COVID-19, enrolled during active disease. The CDR3 region is CASASLDREYEQYF. For the CDR3, the DNA is TGTGCCAGCGCCTCTCTGGACAGGGAATACGAGCAGTACTTC.